Listed below are T cell receptor beta chains from one sample, sequenced in a study of shared clonotypes between healthy human individuals. The repertoire was sequenced with immunoSEQ multiplex PCR; TCRdb's copy has only in-frame clones and lacks some. In the table there are 1.4 million to 1.5 million clones, over 95% of which are singletons. The source material was naive CD4+ T cells sorted from blood. Source of these receptors: a man younger than 45 in good health. The CDR3 runs from the conserved cysteine through the conserved F or W. Some rows have no size entry. The others give once, few or many, or a class for an expanded clone.

v_call clone_size cdr3_aa
TRBV18 - CASSLKQGAPTNEQFF
TRBV27 - CASSLSGYWGTSGTGELFF
TRBV6-6 - CASRPGGGQEDGYTF
TRBV21-1 few CASSTNLFRLAVLWVYQETQYF
TRBV5-1 - CASSLALGPTGELFF
TRBV9 - CASSVESAGGSYNEQFF
TRBV2 - CASSEFRFLDRDGETQYF
TRBV28 few CASTIDRGLGYTF
TRBV29-1 - CSVGMTSGRHNEQFF
TRBV27 - CASSPQTGLIYEQYF
TRBV5-1 - CASSRREITDTQYF